This is a list of T cell receptor beta chains from one sample in a study of cytomegalovirus exposure and HLA in healthy donors. Profiling relied on immunoSEQ multiplex PCR, and the TCRdb table lists in-frame clones only, not all of them. The repertoire includes under 150,000 clones, approximately 79% of them detected once, and about 4.4% sits in the top ten. Sequencing was done on a sample of PBMCs. These receptors were obtained from a man aged 45-65 years in good health and CMV-seropositive. CDR3s leave out the opening cysteine and the closing phenylalanine or tryptophan. The D gene is left open where the match is weak. Size is stated for part of the rows, as once, few or many counts, or as a class when the clone is expanded.

d_call clone_size v_call cdr3_aa
TRBD1 . TRBV5-1 ASSLQGTEETQY
. . TRBV7-2 ASSLSAGAGANVLT
. . TRBV13 ASSLGGDPNYGYT
TRBD1 . TRBV11-2 ASSLYYTGGSSYNEQF
TRBD1 . TRBV6-5 ASRSGGPDPRYT
. . TRBV27 ASSLGGGAYGYT
. . TRBV18 ASSPGHRGEQPQH
. . TRBV27 ASYRDDTQY
TRBD1 . TRBV6-5 ASSRQGGPMDTQY
. few TRBV5-1 ASSLGETGSQPQH
. medium-sized TRBV10-1 ASSEGLNTEAF
TRBD1 . TRBV2 ASRGTGARYGYT
. once TRBV28 ASRGGTATGANVLT
. few TRBV6-1 ASSEEALRVSTYEQY
. . TRBV7-9 ASSRQSGWETQY
. . TRBV5-4 ASRLNWGGTEAF
TRBD1 . TRBV4-2 ASSQDFRGLGNIQY
. once TRBV13 ASSLRRLGYGYT
TRBD1 . TRBV27 ASRRDRGLYEQY
TRBD1 once TRBV9 ASSAGTGGLAF
. . TRBV27 ASSPLASVSTDTQY
TRBD2 few TRBV5-1 ASSLAGASPIQY
. . TRBV5-1 ASSLGQGLGGYT
. few TRBV6-4 ASSESSFGGPQH
. . TRBV5-4 ASSPPSRGNEQF
. few TRBV5-1 ASSLGGDTDTQY
. . TRBV28 ASSLGQVGNEQF
TRBD1 once TRBV2 ASRPQEGAHEKLF
. few TRBV5-4 ASSLISRGNYGYT
. few TRBV4-2 ASSQDQSEVTGELF
. . TRBV29-1 SVEEDTQY
. once TRBV9 ASSPQGRVPNEKLF
TRBD1 . TRBV5-1 ASSSDRGLQAF
. . TRBV18 ASSPNRNQETQY
TRBD2 . TRBV15 ATSRGRTSGGGSTQY
TRBD1 . TRBV2 ASSAGQGLGTDTQY
TRBD2 . TRBV5-1 ASSGLTSGRGNEQY
TRBD1 few TRBV7-6 ASSYDRGLNTGELF
. few TRBV10-1 ASRARGAQY
TRBD1 . TRBV19 ASSIGTGGQDTQY
. few TRBV6-6 ASNQQGSNTEAF
TRBD2 . TRBV11-3 ASSSGLADFTDTQY
. . TRBV7-2 ASSLSTKRRGEKLF
. . TRBV9 ASSVVEATNEKLF
. . TRBV4-3 ASSQELRDHYEQY
TRBD2 few TRBV9 ASSEGLAGVETQY
TRBD1 few TRBV15 ATSRDLGRTGAVDGYT
TRBD2 . TRBV5-1 ASSQTPGLAVGGELF
. . TRBV5-1 ASSFQGFGGTDTQY
. . TRBV7-7 ASSRGAQGGTGELF
TRBD1 . TRBV2 ASGGQANTEAF
. . TRBV9 ASSVDSGVDTIY
TRBD2 . TRBV25-1 ASSEWLAGTPQETQY
. . TRBV9 ASSADSLTYEQY
TRBD1 few TRBV4-2 ASSPRDRLATDTQY
TRBD1 once TRBV5-1 ASSTRTGGTLYNEQF
. once TRBV6-4 ASIVSSCGNTTNEKLF
TRBD1 . TRBV19 ASRPGQGRTGELF